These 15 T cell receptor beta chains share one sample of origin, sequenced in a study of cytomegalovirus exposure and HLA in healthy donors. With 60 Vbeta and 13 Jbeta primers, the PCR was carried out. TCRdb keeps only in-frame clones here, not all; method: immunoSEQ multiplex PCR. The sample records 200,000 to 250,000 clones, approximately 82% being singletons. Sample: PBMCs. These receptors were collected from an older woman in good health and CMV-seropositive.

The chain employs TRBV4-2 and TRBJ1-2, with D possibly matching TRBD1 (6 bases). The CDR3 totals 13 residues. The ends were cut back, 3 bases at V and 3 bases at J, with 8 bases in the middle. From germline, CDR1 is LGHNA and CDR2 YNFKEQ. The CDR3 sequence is CASSHRGDYGYTF. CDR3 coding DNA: TGTGCCAGCAGCCACAGGGGTGACTATGGCTACACCTTC.

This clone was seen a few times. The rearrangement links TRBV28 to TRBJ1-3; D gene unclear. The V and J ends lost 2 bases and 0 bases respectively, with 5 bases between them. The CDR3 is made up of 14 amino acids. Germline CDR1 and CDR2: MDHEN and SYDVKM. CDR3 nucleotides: TGTGCCAGCAGTTTAACACCCTCTGGAAACACCATATATTTT. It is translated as CASSLTPSGNTIYF.

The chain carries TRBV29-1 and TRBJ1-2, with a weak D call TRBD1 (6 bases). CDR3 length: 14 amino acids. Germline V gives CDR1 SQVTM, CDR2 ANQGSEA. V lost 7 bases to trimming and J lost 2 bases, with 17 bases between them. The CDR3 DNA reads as TGCAGCGCCGAGGGGGACGTGGGGAACTATGGCTACACCTTC. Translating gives CSAEGDVGNYGYTF.

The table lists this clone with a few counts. CDR3 amino acids: CAITTTGSDTEAFF. CDR3 in DNA: TGTGCCATCACCACCACAGGGTCGGACACTGAAGCTTTCTTT. The V call is TRBV10-3, the J call TRBJ1-1; D might be TRBD1 (6 bases). CDR3 length: 14 amino acids. V lost 7 bases and J lost 3, with 15 bases in between. Germline-derived CDR1 and CDR2 are ENHRY and SYGVKD.

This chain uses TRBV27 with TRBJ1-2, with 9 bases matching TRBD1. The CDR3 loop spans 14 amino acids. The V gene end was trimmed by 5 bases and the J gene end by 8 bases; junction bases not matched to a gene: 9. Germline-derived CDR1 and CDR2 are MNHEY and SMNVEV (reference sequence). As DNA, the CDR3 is TGTGCCAGCAGTCAAAGGACAGGGGTGAAGGGCTACACCTTC. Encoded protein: CASSQRTGVKGYTF.

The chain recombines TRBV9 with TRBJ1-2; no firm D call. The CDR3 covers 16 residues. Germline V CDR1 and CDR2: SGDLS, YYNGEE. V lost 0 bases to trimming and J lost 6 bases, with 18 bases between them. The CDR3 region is CASSVALRGREDGYTF. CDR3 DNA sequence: TGTGCCAGCAGCGTAGCTCTCAGAGGACGGGAAGATGGCTACACCTTC. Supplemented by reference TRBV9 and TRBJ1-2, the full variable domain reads DSGVTQTPKHLITATGQRVTLRCSPRSGDLSVYWYQQSLDQGLQFLIQYYNGEERAKGNILERFSAQQFPDLHSELNLSSLELGDSALYFCASSVALRGREDGYTFGSGTRLTVV.

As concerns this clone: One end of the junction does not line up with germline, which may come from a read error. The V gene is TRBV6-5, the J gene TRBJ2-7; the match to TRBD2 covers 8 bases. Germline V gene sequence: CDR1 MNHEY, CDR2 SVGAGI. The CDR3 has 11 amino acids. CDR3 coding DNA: TGTGCCAGCAGTTACTCGGGACTAGTACACTTC. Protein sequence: CASSYSGLVHF.

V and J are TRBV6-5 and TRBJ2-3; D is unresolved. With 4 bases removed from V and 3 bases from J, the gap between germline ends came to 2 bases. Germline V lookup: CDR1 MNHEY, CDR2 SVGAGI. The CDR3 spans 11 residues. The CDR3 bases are TGTGCCAGCAGTTCGACAGATACGCAGTATTTT. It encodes CASSSTDTQYF.

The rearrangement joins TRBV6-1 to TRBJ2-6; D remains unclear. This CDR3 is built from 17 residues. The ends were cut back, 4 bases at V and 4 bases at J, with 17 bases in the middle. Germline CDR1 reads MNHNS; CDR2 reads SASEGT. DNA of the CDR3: TGTGCCAGCAGTGGCGGTCCAGTAGAGAGCGGGGCCAACGTCCTGACTTTC. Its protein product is CASSGGPVESGANVLTF.

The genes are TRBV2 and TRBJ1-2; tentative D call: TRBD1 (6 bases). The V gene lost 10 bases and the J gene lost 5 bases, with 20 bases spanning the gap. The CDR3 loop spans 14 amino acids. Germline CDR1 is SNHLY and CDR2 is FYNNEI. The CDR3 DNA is TGTGCCACCCCAGGGGTTGAGGCGCGATATGGCTACACCTTC. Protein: CATPGVEARYGYTF.

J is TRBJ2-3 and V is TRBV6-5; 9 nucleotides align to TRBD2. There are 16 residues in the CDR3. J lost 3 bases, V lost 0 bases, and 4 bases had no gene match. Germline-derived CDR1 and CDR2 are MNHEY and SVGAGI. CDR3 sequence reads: CASSYSPSGNTDTQYF. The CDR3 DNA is TGTGCCAGCAGTTACTCTCCTAGCGGGAATACAGATACGCAGTATTTT.

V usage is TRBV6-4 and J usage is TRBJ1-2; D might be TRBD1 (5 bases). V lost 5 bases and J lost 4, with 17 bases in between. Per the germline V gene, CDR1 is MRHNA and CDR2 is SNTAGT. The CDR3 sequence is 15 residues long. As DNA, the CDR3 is TGTGCCAGCAGTCCCGACAGTTCCCGTGGCTATGGCTACACCTTC. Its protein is CASSPDSSRGYGYTF.

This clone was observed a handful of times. The CDR3 coding sequence is TGCAGCGCTGGCCGGGGTGGCCTGACCTACGAGCAGTACTTC. Translation gives CSAGRGGLTYEQYF. The V and J genes are TRBV29-1 and TRBJ2-7, with TRBD2 as a possible D gene (5 bases). Trimming left V 7 bases short and J 2 bases short, with 18 bases between. The CDR3 contains 14 residues. Germline lookup yields CDR1 SQVTM and CDR2 ANQGSEA.

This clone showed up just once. The CDR3: CASSPSGTWTDTQYF. Here the CDR3 DNA reads TGTGCCAGCAGCCCTAGCGGGACGTGGACAGATACGCAGTATTTT. The rearrangement uses TRBV25-1 and TRBJ2-3, with 9 bases matching TRBD2. CDR1 and CDR2 (germline): MGHDK, SYGVNS. Germline trimming cut 6 bases from V and 3 bases from J; bases unmatched to any gene: 7. The CDR3 extends over 15 amino acids.

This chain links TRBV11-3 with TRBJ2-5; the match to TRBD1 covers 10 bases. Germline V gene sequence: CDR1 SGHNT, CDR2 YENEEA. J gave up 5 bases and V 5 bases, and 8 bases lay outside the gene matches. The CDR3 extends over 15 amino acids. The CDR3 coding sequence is TGTGCCAGCAGCGCGCCGGGACAGGGGACGGAGACCCAGTACTTC. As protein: CASSAPGQGTETQYF. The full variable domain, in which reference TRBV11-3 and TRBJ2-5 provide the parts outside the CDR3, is EAGVVQSPRYKIIEKKQPVAFWCNPISGHNTLYWYLQNLGQGPELLIRYENEEAVDDSQLPKDRFSAERLKGVDSTLKIQPAELGDSAVYLCASSAPGQGTETQYFGPGTRLLVL.